This T cell receptor beta chain was captured in a study of blood T cells in healthy people across ages. Findings and limits, study-wide: More naive CD4+ cells and higher diversity were found in long-lived than in aged donors.

CDR1 is SGHTA, CDR2 FQGNSA, per germline. There are 15 residues in the CDR3. V was clipped by 2 bases and J by 0 bases, with 10 bases between them. Alongside a J-beta primer mix, a sample-barcoded 5' primer served in a second PCR lasting roughly 7 to 11 cycles. At least 2.5 million CDR3-containing paired-end reads were obtained per sample. TCRdb fed the 5' RACE reads into MiXCR, producing one record per CDR3 protein. The profile shows 1.5 million or so distinct CDR3 sequences, under 55% of them singletons. Comments on this clonotype: Its antigen is as yet unknown.

The receptor was derived from a woman younger than 30 in good health. The sequencing input was blood. This chain joins TRBV7-2 and TRBJ1-2; D possibly corresponds to TRBD1 (6 bases). The CDR3 DNA reads as TGTGCCAGCAGCTTAAGGGACACCTCTAACTATGGCTACACCTTC. Protein product: CASSLRDTSNYGYTF.